These T cell receptor beta chains were read from a single sample in a study of vaccination effects on CD4 cells after COVID-19. Antigen specificity for these receptors is unknown. Assay used: immunoSEQ multiplex PCR; TCRdb lists only in-frame clones, some missing. The sample comprises 50,000 to 65,000 clones, around 85% of which are singletons, and around 2.4% rests with the top ten. The sequences come from CD4+ T cells from PBMCs cultured with HCoV-229E spike peptides, collected before COVID-19 vaccination. The source is a human donor who received a COVID-19 vaccine. CDR3s include the opening cysteine and the closing phenylalanine or tryptophan. A D gene is named only where the DNA matches it firmly. For some rows the clone size is stated as once, few or many, or as a class when expanded; others skip it.

>NA|TRBV18|NA|12|TRBJ2-3
CASSRGGDTQYF
TGTGCCAGCTCACGCGGGGGCGATACGCAGTATTTT
>once|TRBV24-1|TRBD1|14|TRBJ1-2
CATSDLTGGRGYTF
TGTGCCACCAGTGATTTAACAGGGGGCCGTGGCTACACCTTC
>once|TRBV2|NA|14|TRBJ1-1
CASRRTEMNTEAFF
TGTGCCAGCAGGAGGACAGAGATGAACACTGAAGCTTTCTTT
>NA|TRBV30|NA|15|TRBJ2-5
CAWSVGSGNQETQYF
TGTGCCTGGAGTGTAGGTAGCGGTAACCAAGAGACCCAGTACTTC
>once|TRBV6-1|TRBD1|18|TRBJ1-2
CASSEGEGTGGIIYGYTF
TGTGCCAGCAGTGAGGGTGAGGGCACAGGGGGCATCATCTATGGCTACACCTTC
>NA|TRBV3-1/TRBV3-2|NA|15|TRBJ1-4
CASSQPGRSGEKLFF
TGTGCCAGCAGCCAACCCGGACGCTCGGGTGAAAAACTGTTTTTT
>NA|TRBV5-1|NA|14|TRBJ1-2
CASSLGPLYYGYTF
TGCGCCAGCAGCTTGGGTCCGTTGTACTATGGCTACACCTTC
>NA|TRBV5-1|NA|14|TRBJ1-2
CASSLVPGTGGYTF
TGCGCCAGCAGCTTGGTACCAGGGACTGGAGGCTACACCTTC
>few|TRBV28|NA|15|TRBJ1-2
CASSLGSRADYGYTF
TGTGCCAGCAGTTTAGGGTCCAGGGCTGACTATGGCTACACCTTC
>once|TRBV7-9|NA|12|TRBJ2-1
CASSFNTPEQFF
TGTGCCAGCAGCTTTAATACCCCTGAGCAGTTCTTC
>NA|TRBV6-4|TRBD2|15|TRBJ2-1
CASSETSGRYNEQFF
TGTGCCAGCAGTGAGACTAGCGGGAGATACAATGAGCAGTTCTTC
>NA|TRBV6-5|NA|16|TRBJ2-3
CASSYQMGAVRDTQYF
TGTGCCAGCAGCTACCAGATGGGGGCGGTAAGGGATACGCAGTATTTT
>few|TRBV2|TRBD1|13|TRBJ1-6
CASILGQSSPLHF
TGTGCCAGCATACTGGGACAGTCGTCACCCCTCCACTTT
>NA|TRBV24-1|NA|14|TRBJ2-5
CATSDHHGRETQYF
TGTGCCACCAGTGACCACCACGGTCGAGAGACCCAGTACTTC
>NA|TRBV5-1|NA|14|TRBJ2-5
CASSLGTVQETQYF
TGCGCCAGCAGCTTGGGGACAGTTCAAGAGACCCAGTACTTC
>few|TRBV7-2|TRBD2|18|TRBJ2-1
CASSMRTGLAGGTGKQFF
TGTGCCAGCAGCATGCGCACAGGACTAGCGGGGGGTACCGGGAAGCAGTTCTTC
>once|TRBV2|TRBD2|17|TRBJ2-5
CASSFSGGRIDLRTQYF
TGTGCCAGCAGTTTCTCGGGGGGGCGGATTGATTTAAGGACCCAGTACTTC
>NA|TRBV13|NA|13|TRBJ2-1
CASSLGRLAGQFF
TGTGCCAGCAGCTTAGGCCGGTTGGCAGGGCAGTTCTTC
>NA|TRBV27|NA|14|TRBJ1-1
CASSLLGVGAEAFF
TGTGCCAGCAGTTTACTGGGAGTGGGGGCTGAAGCTTTCTTT
>NA|TRBV5-8|TRBD1|15|TRBJ2-3
CASSAGTGFTDTQYF
TGTGCCAGCAGCGCCGGGACAGGGTTTACAGATACGCAGTATTTT
>NA|TRBV10-3|NA|12|TRBJ1-1
CAIGTLNTEAFF
TGTGCCATAGGGACGTTGAACACTGAAGCTTTCTTT
>NA|TRBV19|NA|15|TRBJ1-2
CASTADGKVDYGYTF
TGTGCCAGTACCGCCGACGGGAAGGTGGACTATGGCTACACCTTC
>few|TRBV27|NA|13|TRBJ1-2
CASSGTTGYGYTF
TGTGCCAGCTCCGGGACAACTGGCTATGGCTACACCTTC
>NA|TRBV25-1|NA|15|TRBJ1-4
CASSDPRRPNEKLFF
TGTGCCAGCAGTGATCCCCGCAGGCCAAATGAAAAACTGTTTTTT
>few|TRBV18|NA|15|TRBJ1-5
CASSRVGSSNQPQHF
TGTGCCAGCTCACGAGTAGGCAGTAGCAATCAGCCCCAGCATTTT
>NA|TRBV7-8|NA|17|TRBJ2-3
CASTLRGRGLSTDTQYF
TGTGCCAGCACCCTTAGGGGCAGGGGCCTTAGCACAGATACGCAGTATTTT
>NA|TRBV6-2/TRBV6-3|NA|17|TRBJ1-5
CASSYGGAGKGNQPQHF
TGTGCCAGCAGTTACGGAGGGGCAGGGAAGGGCAATCAGCCCCAGCATTTT
>NA|TRBV12-3/TRBV12-4|NA|11|TRBJ2-5
CASRDEETQYF
TGTGCCAGCAGGGACGAAGAGACCCAGTACTTC
>once|TRBV28|TRBD1|14|TRBJ2-5
CASTEPGQQETQYF
TGTGCCAGCACCGAACCGGGACAGCAAGAGACCCAGTACTTC
>NA|TRBV27|NA|14|TRBJ1-3
CASSLFFQGNTIYF
TGTGCCAGCAGTTTATTTTTCCAGGGAAACACCATATATTTT
>NA|TRBV7-3|TRBD2|17|TRBJ2-3
CASSLLTSGGAGDTQYF
TGTGCCAGCAGCCTCCTGACTAGCGGGGGGGCGGGAGATACGCAGTATTTT
>once|TRBV28|NA|13|TRBJ1-2
CASQRTAVYGYTF
TGTGCCAGCCAAAGGACCGCGGTCTATGGCTACACCTTC
>few|TRBV5-1|NA|13|TRBJ1-2
CASPWRTAYGYTF
TGCGCCAGCCCCTGGCGGACAGCCTATGGCTACACCTTC
>NA|TRBV7-2|TRBD1|16|TRBJ1-4
CASSLGVGTGNEKLFF
TGTGCCAGCAGCTTAGGAGTAGGGACAGGGAATGAAAAACTGTTTTTT
>NA|TRBV19|NA|14|TRBJ1-1
CASRGQARNTEAFF
TGTGCCAGTAGAGGTCAGGCCCGGAACACTGAAGCTTTCTTT
>NA|TRBV4-1|NA|15|TRBJ2-3
CASSQGAGESDTQYF
TGCGCCAGCAGCCAAGGGGCAGGGGAATCGGATACGCAGTATTTT
>NA|TRBV6-5|TRBD1|15|TRBJ1-6
CASSHGQGRDSPLHF
TGTGCCAGCAGCCATGGACAGGGAAGGGATTCACCCCTCCACTTT
>once|TRBV6-5|NA|15|TRBJ1-1
CASSYSRRAHTEAFF
TGTGCCAGCAGTTACTCAAGGCGGGCACACACTGAAGCTTTCTTT
>NA|TRBV6-5|TRBD1|14|TRBJ1-1
CASQKQGGSTEAFF
TGTGCCAGCCAAAAACAGGGGGGGAGCACTGAAGCTTTCTTT
>NA|TRBV19|NA|14|TRBJ1-1
CASSVRGSNTEAFF
TGTGCCAGTAGTGTACGGGGTTCTAACACTGAAGCTTTCTTT
>NA|TRBV9|NA|15|TRBJ1-3
CASSVGQLFGNTIYF
TGTGCCAGCAGCGTAGGTCAGCTATTTGGAAACACCATATATTTT
>NA|TRBV18|TRBD2|13|TRBJ2-5
CASSPAGEETQYF
TGTGCCAGCTCACCGGCGGGGGAAGAGACCCAGTACTTC
>NA|TRBV20-1|NA|15|TRBJ2-3
CSASNVGGQADTQYF
TGCAGTGCTAGTAATGTGGGGGGGCAAGCAGATACGCAGTATTTT
>NA|TRBV19|NA|14|TRBJ1-5
CASSIGRGNQPQHF
TGTGCCAGTAGTATAGGAAGGGGCAATCAGCCCCAGCATTTT
>NA|TRBV18|NA|12|TRBJ2-3
CASSPYTDTQYF
TGTGCCAGCTCACCCTACACAGATACGCAGTATTTT
>NA|TRBV5-1|TRBD1|16|TRBJ1-1
CASSLVGQGHYPEAFF
TGCGCCAGCAGCTTGGTAGGACAGGGCCATTACCCTGAAGCTTTCTTT
>NA|TRBV11-1|NA|14|TRBJ1-4
CASSTQGSREKLFF
TGTGCCAGCAGCACCCAGGGGAGTCGTGAAAAACTGTTTTTT
>NA|TRBV4-1|TRBD1|15|TRBJ2-5
CASSQPLTGGLTQYF
TGCGCCAGCAGCCAACCCTTAACAGGGGGTCTCACCCAGTACTTC
>few|TRBV5-1|NA|14|TRBJ1-6
CASSSGTHNSPLHF
TGCGCCAGCAGTTCCGGGACACATAATTCACCCCTCCACTTT
>NA|TRBV12-5|NA|14|TRBJ1-5
CASGGGGGNQPQHF
TGTGCTAGTGGTGGCGGGGGGGGCAATCAGCCCCAGCATTTT
>NA|TRBV2|NA|13|TRBJ2-5
CASSTYREETQYF
TGTGCCAGCAGTACGTACAGGGAAGAGACCCAGTACTTC
>NA|TRBV27|TRBD1|15|TRBJ2-2
CASSLWPGGNGELFF
TGTGCCAGCAGTTTATGGCCAGGGGGCAACGGGGAGCTGTTTTTT
>NA|TRBV27|TRBD2|18|TRBJ2-4
CASSSSVPGRGNMDIQYF
TGTGCCAGCAGTTCTTCCGTACCAGGGAGGGGTAATATGGACATTCAGTACTTC
>NA|TRBV6-2/TRBV6-3|NA|15|TRBJ1-1
CASSYSISGLGEAFF
TGTGCCAGCAGTTACTCGATCTCGGGGCTGGGTGAAGCTTTCTTT